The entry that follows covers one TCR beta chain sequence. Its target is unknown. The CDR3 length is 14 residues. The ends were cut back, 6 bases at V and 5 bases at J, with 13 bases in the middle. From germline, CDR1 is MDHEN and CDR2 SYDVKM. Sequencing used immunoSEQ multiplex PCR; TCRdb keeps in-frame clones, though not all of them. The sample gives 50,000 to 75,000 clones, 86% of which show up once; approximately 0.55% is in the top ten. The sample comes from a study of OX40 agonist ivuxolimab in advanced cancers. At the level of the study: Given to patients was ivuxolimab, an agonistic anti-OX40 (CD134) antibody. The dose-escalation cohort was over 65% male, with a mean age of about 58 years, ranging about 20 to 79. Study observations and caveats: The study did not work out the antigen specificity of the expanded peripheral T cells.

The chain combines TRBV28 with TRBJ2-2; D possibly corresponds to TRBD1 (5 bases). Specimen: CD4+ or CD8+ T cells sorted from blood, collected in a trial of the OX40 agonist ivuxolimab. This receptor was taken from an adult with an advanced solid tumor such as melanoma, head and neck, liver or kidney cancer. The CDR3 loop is CASSETVGTGELFF. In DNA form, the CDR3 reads TGTGCCAGCAGCGAGACAGTAGGGACCGGGGAGCTGTTTTTT.